These T cell receptor beta chains were read from a single sample in a study of cytomegalovirus exposure and HLA in healthy donors. Generated by immunoSEQ multiplex PCR, the TCRdb table keeps only in-frame clones and is missing some. The sample shows about 99,000 clones, 60% to 80% of them seen only once. Specimen: PBMCs. Receptors were obtained from a middle-aged man in good health and CMV-seronegative. The CDR3 runs from the conserved cysteine through the conserved F or W. A D gene is named only where the DNA matches it firmly. Expanded clones are given a class, and other clones once, few, many or no size at all.

CDR3aa: CSVEAREAFF
CDR3nt: TGCAGCGTAGAGGCACGTGAAGCTTTCTTT
v_gene: TRBV29-1
d_gene: NA
abundance: NA
j_gene: TRBJ1-1

CDR3aa: CASSRPASGSLYNEQFF
CDR3nt: TGCGCCAGCAGCCGCCCTGCTAGCGGGAGTCTTTACAATGAGCAGTTCTTC
v_gene: TRBV4-1
d_gene: TRBD2
abundance: NA
j_gene: TRBJ2-1

CDR3aa: CASSLLSDNQPQHF
CDR3nt: TGTGCCAGCAGTTTATTGTCAGACAATCAGCCCCAGCATTTT
v_gene: TRBV27
d_gene: NA
abundance: NA
j_gene: TRBJ1-5

CDR3aa: CASSYDPNQPQHF
CDR3nt: TGTGCCAGCAGCTATGATCCAAATCAGCCCCAGCATTTT
v_gene: TRBV27
d_gene: NA
abundance: NA
j_gene: TRBJ1-5

CDR3aa: CASSLAGGTSGRASEQYF
CDR3nt: TGTGCCAGCAGTTTAGCGGGGGGGACTAGCGGGAGGGCGTCGGAGCAGTACTTC
v_gene: TRBV27
d_gene: TRBD2
abundance: NA
j_gene: TRBJ2-7

CDR3aa: CASSPTGPDYEQYF
CDR3nt: TGTGCCAGCAGCCCAACAGGGCCTGACTACGAGCAGTACTTC
v_gene: TRBV7-8
d_gene: NA
abundance: few
j_gene: TRBJ2-7

CDR3aa: CAISESGGQPQHF
CDR3nt: TGTGCCATCAGTGAGTCTGGGGGGCAGCCCCAGCATTTT
v_gene: TRBV10-3
d_gene: NA
abundance: NA
j_gene: TRBJ1-5

CDR3aa: CASSIERTGVNQPQHF
CDR3nt: TGTGCCAGTAGTATAGAGAGGACAGGGGTGAATCAGCCCCAGCATTTT
v_gene: TRBV19
d_gene: TRBD1
abundance: NA
j_gene: TRBJ1-5

CDR3aa: CASSLIKGYGYTF
CDR3nt: TGCGCCAGCAGCTTAATAAAGGGGTATGGCTACACCTTC
v_gene: TRBV5-1
d_gene: NA
abundance: NA
j_gene: TRBJ1-2

CDR3aa: CASSLQEGPQHF
CDR3nt: TGTGCCAGCAGTTTACAGGAGGGGCCCCAGCATTTT
v_gene: TRBV2
d_gene: NA
abundance: NA
j_gene: TRBJ1-5

CDR3aa: CASSARTGGDYNEQFF
CDR3nt: TGTGCCAGCAGCGCTAGAACAGGGGGCGACTACAATGAGCAGTTCTTC
v_gene: TRBV9
d_gene: TRBD1
abundance: NA
j_gene: TRBJ2-1

CDR3aa: CASSPRTSGETQYF
CDR3nt: TGTGCCAGCAGTCCGAGGACTAGCGGGGAGACCCAGTACTTC
v_gene: TRBV6-1
d_gene: TRBD2
abundance: NA
j_gene: TRBJ2-5

CDR3aa: CASTQTVTGELFF
CDR3nt: TGTGCCAGTACCCAAACGGTCACCGGGGAGCTGTTTTTT
v_gene: TRBV19
d_gene: NA
abundance: NA
j_gene: TRBJ2-2

CDR3aa: CASRTGDIGTDTQYF
CDR3nt: TGTGCCAGCCGGACAGGGGATATTGGCACAGATACGCAGTATTTT
v_gene: TRBV6-1
d_gene: TRBD1
abundance: NA
j_gene: TRBJ2-3

CDR3aa: CASSSRPGLGSYEQYF
CDR3nt: TGTGCCAGCAGCTCCCGACCGGGACTAGGCTCCTACGAGCAGTACTTC
v_gene: TRBV7-8
d_gene: TRBD2
abundance: NA
j_gene: TRBJ2-7

CDR3aa: CASSYSPGNQPQHF
CDR3nt: TGTGCCAGCAGTTACTCCCCAGGTAATCAGCCCCAGCATTTT
v_gene: TRBV6-6
d_gene: NA
abundance: NA
j_gene: TRBJ1-5

CDR3aa: CASSIDPGGTDTQYF
CDR3nt: TGTGCCAGTAGTATAGATCCGGGGGGCACAGATACGCAGTATTTT
v_gene: TRBV19
d_gene: NA
abundance: NA
j_gene: TRBJ2-3

CDR3aa: CASSLKGSGGSGELFF
CDR3nt: TGTGCCAGCAGCTTAAAGGGTAGCGGGGGCTCCGGGGAGCTGTTTTTT
v_gene: TRBV7-3
d_gene: TRBD2
abundance: NA
j_gene: TRBJ2-2

CDR3aa: CASSRGGSGYTF
CDR3nt: TGTGCCAGCAGCCGGGGAGGCAGTGGCTACACCTTC
v_gene: TRBV5-4
d_gene: NA
abundance: NA
j_gene: TRBJ1-2

CDR3aa: CASRLALDEQFF
CDR3nt: TGTGCCTCTAGACTAGCGTTGGATGAGCAGTTCTTC
v_gene: TRBV30
d_gene: TRBD2
abundance: few
j_gene: TRBJ2-1

CDR3aa: CASGQGNAANEKLFF
CDR3nt: TGTGCCAGCGGACAGGGGAACGCTGCTAATGAAAAACTGTTTTTT
v_gene: TRBV7-8
d_gene: TRBD1
abundance: NA
j_gene: TRBJ1-4

CDR3aa: CASSASGQRYNSPLHF
CDR3nt: TGTGCCAGCAGTGCTTCCGGACAGCGCTATAATTCACCCCTCCACTTT
v_gene: TRBV6-1
d_gene: NA
abundance: NA
j_gene: TRBJ1-6

CDR3aa: CASSKNRNPGNTIYF
CDR3nt: TGTGCCAGCAGCAAAAACAGGAACCCTGGAAACACCATATATTTT
v_gene: TRBV7-6
d_gene: NA
abundance: NA
j_gene: TRBJ1-3

CDR3aa: CSVEDRRTGGDEQYF
CDR3nt: TGCAGCGTTGAAGACAGAAGGACAGGGGGCGACGAGCAGTACTTC
v_gene: TRBV29-1
d_gene: TRBD1
abundance: NA
j_gene: TRBJ2-7

CDR3aa: CASSPRTGSYQEIQYF
CDR3nt: TGCGCCAGCAGCCCCCGGACAGGGTCTTACCAAGAGATCCAGTACTTC
v_gene: TRBV4-1
d_gene: TRBD1
abundance: NA
j_gene: TRBJ2-5

CDR3aa: CASSLSGSSYNEQFF
CDR3nt: TGTGCCAGCTCACTTAGCGGGAGCTCCTACAATGAGCAGTTCTTC
v_gene: TRBV18
d_gene: TRBD2
abundance: NA
j_gene: TRBJ2-1

CDR3aa: CSVEQGEKPYGQYF
CDR3nt: TGCAGCGTCGAACAGGGTGAAAAGCCCTACGGGCAGTACTTC
v_gene: TRBV29-1
d_gene: NA
abundance: NA
j_gene: TRBJ2-7

CDR3aa: CASSFLSRDNEQFF
CDR3nt: TGTGCCAGCAGTTTTTTAAGCCGCGACAATGAGCAGTTCTTC
v_gene: TRBV27
d_gene: NA
abundance: NA
j_gene: TRBJ2-1

CDR3aa: CAWTAPGQAASGNTIYF
CDR3nt: TGTGCCTGGACGGCGCCGGGACAGGCGGCCTCTGGAAACACCATATATTTT
v_gene: TRBV30
d_gene: TRBD1
abundance: NA
j_gene: TRBJ1-3

CDR3aa: CASSFSGGSSYNEQFF
CDR3nt: TGTGCCAGCAGCTTCTCGGGGGGGAGCTCCTACAATGAGCAGTTCTTC
v_gene: TRBV7-2
d_gene: TRBD2
abundance: once
j_gene: TRBJ2-1

CDR3aa: CASSIGDRGNTEAFF
CDR3nt: TGTGCCAGTAGTATCGGAGACAGGGGGAACACTGAAGCTTTCTTT
v_gene: TRBV19
d_gene: TRBD1
abundance: NA
j_gene: TRBJ1-1

CDR3aa: CASSFKRSFSNQPQHF
CDR3nt: TGTGCCAGCAGCTTTAAGCGTTCCTTTAGCAATCAGCCCCAGCATTTT
v_gene: TRBV7-8
d_gene: NA
abundance: NA
j_gene: TRBJ1-5

CDR3aa: CASSPGQGPHEQYF
CDR3nt: TGTGCCAGCAGTCCGGGACAGGGGCCCCACGAGCAGTACTTC
v_gene: TRBV6-5
d_gene: TRBD1
abundance: NA
j_gene: TRBJ2-7

CDR3aa: CASSKRTSGSTDTQYF
CDR3nt: TGTGCCAGCAGTAAGAGGACTAGCGGGAGTACAGATACGCAGTATTTT
v_gene: TRBV2
d_gene: TRBD2
abundance: NA
j_gene: TRBJ2-3

CDR3aa: CASSATGTGGGQPQHF
CDR3nt: TGCGCCAGCAGCGCAACCGGGACAGGGGGCGGTCAGCCCCAGCATTTT
v_gene: TRBV5-1
d_gene: TRBD1
abundance: NA
j_gene: TRBJ1-5

CDR3aa: CASSLEVAYEQYF
CDR3nt: TGTGCCAGCAGCTTAGAAGTTGCGTACGAGCAGTACTTC
v_gene: TRBV7-2
d_gene: NA
abundance: many
j_gene: TRBJ2-7

CDR3aa: CASRADGSQGAF
CDR3nt: TGTGCCAGCAGGGCGGACGGGTCCCAAGGGGCCTTC
v_gene: TRBV2
d_gene: NA
abundance: once
j_gene: TRBJ1-2

CDR3aa: CASSGITGDYGYTF
CDR3nt: TGCGCCAGCAGCGGAATAACAGGGGATTATGGCTACACCTTC
v_gene: TRBV5-1
d_gene: TRBD1
abundance: NA
j_gene: TRBJ1-2

CDR3aa: CASSFVGAGGPGDTQYF
CDR3nt: TGTGCCAGCAGTTTTGTTGGCGCGGGAGGGCCAGGAGATACGCAGTATTTT
v_gene: TRBV27
d_gene: TRBD2
abundance: NA
j_gene: TRBJ2-3

CDR3aa: CASQGWGRRNTEAFF
CDR3nt: TGTGCCAGTCAGGGATGGGGCAGGAGGAACACTGAAGCTTTCTTT
v_gene: TRBV19
d_gene: NA
abundance: NA
j_gene: TRBJ1-1

CDR3aa: CASSLGTGSTGELFF
CDR3nt: TGTGCCAGCAGCTTAGGGACAGGGTCCACCGGGGAGCTGTTTTTT
v_gene: TRBV7-6
d_gene: TRBD1
abundance: NA
j_gene: TRBJ2-2

CDR3aa: CASSSNRGRNTEAFF
CDR3nt: TGTGCCAGCAGCTCCAACAGGGGACGGAACACTGAAGCTTTCTTT
v_gene: TRBV7-9
d_gene: TRBD1
abundance: NA
j_gene: TRBJ1-1

CDR3aa: CATSRITGAYEQYF
CDR3nt: TGTGCCACCAGCAGGATTACAGGGGCCTACGAGCAGTACTTC
v_gene: TRBV15
d_gene: TRBD1
abundance: NA
j_gene: TRBJ2-7

CDR3aa: CASSQDIGAAGELFF
CDR3nt: TGCGCCAGCAGCCAAGATATAGGGGCGGCCGGGGAGCTGTTTTTT
v_gene: TRBV4-1
d_gene: NA
abundance: NA
j_gene: TRBJ2-2

CDR3aa: CAISEGSGVGTDTQYF
CDR3nt: TGTGCCATCAGTGAGGGTAGCGGGGTGGGCACAGATACGCAGTATTTT
v_gene: TRBV10-3
d_gene: TRBD2
abundance: NA
j_gene: TRBJ2-3

CDR3aa: CASNCRGASGTLCEQYF
CDR3nt: TGTGCCAGCAACTGCCGGGGGGCTAGCGGGACCCTCTGCGAGCAGTACTTC
v_gene: TRBV21-1
d_gene: NA
abundance: once
j_gene: TRBJ2-7

CDR3aa: CASSLAASGGWFF
CDR3nt: TGTGCCAGCAGCTTAGCGGCTAGCGGGGGATGGTTCTTC
v_gene: TRBV7-2
d_gene: TRBD2
abundance: once
j_gene: TRBJ2-1

CDR3aa: CASRGQGDSPLHF
CDR3nt: TGTGCCAGCAGGGGACAGGGGGATTCACCCCTCCACTTT
v_gene: TRBV28
d_gene: TRBD1
abundance: NA
j_gene: TRBJ1-6

CDR3aa: CAWSVPRGYSPLHF
CDR3nt: TGTGCCTGGAGTGTACCCAGGGGTTATTCACCCCTCCACTTT
v_gene: TRBV30
d_gene: NA
abundance: once
j_gene: TRBJ1-6

CDR3aa: CASSFPRVGYTF
CDR3nt: TGTGCCAGCAGTTTCCCCAGGGTTGGCTACACCTTC
v_gene: TRBV28
d_gene: NA
abundance: NA
j_gene: TRBJ1-2

CDR3aa: CASSAGGEKLFF
CDR3nt: TGTGCCAGCAGCGCGGGAGGGGAAAAACTGTTTTTT
v_gene: TRBV7-9
d_gene: NA
abundance: few
j_gene: TRBJ1-4

CDR3aa: CASSLGGLAGDQETQYF
CDR3nt: TGCGCCAGCAGCTTGGGGGGACTAGCGGGGGATCAAGAGACCCAGTACTTC
v_gene: TRBV5-1
d_gene: TRBD2
abundance: NA
j_gene: TRBJ2-5

CDR3aa: CASSAPGLLGLGNTIYF
CDR3nt: TGTGCCAGCAGTGCCCCAGGACTGCTAGGACTTGGAAACACCATATATTTT
v_gene: TRBV28
d_gene: NA
abundance: NA
j_gene: TRBJ1-3

CDR3aa: CASSLDLQGYNEQFF
CDR3nt: TGTGCCAGCAGCTTAGATTTACAGGGCTACAATGAGCAGTTCTTC
v_gene: TRBV11-2
d_gene: NA
abundance: NA
j_gene: TRBJ2-1

CDR3aa: CASSQDLALAVSTDTQYF
CDR3nt: TGTGCCAGCAGCCAAGATCTTGCTCTAGCGGTTAGCACAGATACGCAGTATTTT
v_gene: TRBV4-2
d_gene: TRBD2
abundance: NA
j_gene: TRBJ2-3

CDR3aa: CASTIGTDYGYTF
CDR3nt: TGTGCCAGCACTATCGGGACAGACTATGGCTACACCTTC
v_gene: TRBV28
d_gene: TRBD1
abundance: NA
j_gene: TRBJ1-2

CDR3aa: CASSLSGSNSPLHF
CDR3nt: TGTGCCAGCAGTTTATCAGGGTCGAATTCACCCCTCCACTTT
v_gene: TRBV28
d_gene: NA
abundance: NA
j_gene: TRBJ1-6

CDR3aa: CSVVPFGGSYEQYF
CDR3nt: TGCAGCGTTGTTCCGTTCGGGGGATCCTACGAGCAGTACTTC
v_gene: TRBV29-1
d_gene: NA
abundance: NA
j_gene: TRBJ2-7

CDR3aa: CASRGEADEQYF
CDR3nt: TGCGCCAGCAGGGGCGAAGCGGATGAGCAGTACTTC
v_gene: TRBV10-1
d_gene: NA
abundance: NA
j_gene: TRBJ2-7

CDR3aa: CSVVPSGRTYEQYF
CDR3nt: TGCAGCGTTGTCCCTAGCGGGAGGACCTACGAGCAGTACTTC
v_gene: TRBV29-1
d_gene: TRBD2
abundance: NA
j_gene: TRBJ2-7